The present T cell receptor (beta chain) was sequenced within a study of blood T cell repertoires in COVID-19. As for the study in general: COVID-19 samples, acute and convalescent, were from the United States, Italy and Spain.

Original processing notes: From reference gene primer amplification, estimates of nucleated cell counts were derived. The repertoire was sequenced with immunoSEQ multiplex PCR; TCRdb's copy has only in-frame clones and lacks some. The DNA was the basis for D and trimming; V, J and clone size are from that table. The table includes about 190,000 clones, 85% to 90% detected once. This CDR3 is built from 16 residues. Trimming pared 7 bases from V and 1 base from J, leaving 15 bases between. Per the germline V gene, CDR1 is KGHDR and CDR2 is SFDVKD. Material for sequencing was peripheral blood. V gene TRBV24-1 combines with J gene TRBJ2-2, with a possible D match to TRBD1 (6 bases). The receptor's source is a woman between 25 and 40 years old with active or convalescent COVID-19. CDR3 nucleotide sequence: TGTGCCACCAGCCCCGGTAGGACAGAGAACACCGGGGAGCTGTTTTTT. Protein: CATSPGRTENTGELFF.